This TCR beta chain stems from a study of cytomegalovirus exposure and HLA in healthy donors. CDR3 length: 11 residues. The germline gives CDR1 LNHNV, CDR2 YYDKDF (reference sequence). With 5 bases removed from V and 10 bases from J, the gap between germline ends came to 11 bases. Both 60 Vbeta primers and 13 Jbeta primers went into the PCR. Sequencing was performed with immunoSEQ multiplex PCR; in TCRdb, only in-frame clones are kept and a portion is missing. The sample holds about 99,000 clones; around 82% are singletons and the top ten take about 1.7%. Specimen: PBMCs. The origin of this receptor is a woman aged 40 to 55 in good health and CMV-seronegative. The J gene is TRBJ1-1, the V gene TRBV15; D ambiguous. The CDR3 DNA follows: TGTGCCACCAGCGAGGACTTACTAGCTTTCTTT. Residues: CATSEDLLAFF.